This T cell receptor beta chain is drawn from a study of blood T cell repertoires in COVID-19. Looking at the study overall: Researchers got acute and convalescent COVID-19 samples from the United States, Italy and Spain. The analysed material was cDNA or gDNA that came from T cells, B-cell-depleted T cells, or PBMCs.

Per the study methods: Scientists estimated how many nucleated cells there were by amplifying reference gene primers. Sequencing was performed with immunoSEQ multiplex PCR; in TCRdb, only in-frame clones are kept and a portion is missing. V, J and clone size are those of that table, while D and trimming were read from the DNA. The sample includes fewer than 500,000 clones, 86% seen only once; the top ten take around 1.4%. Unmatched junction bases numbered 7, after V lost 4 bases and J lost 5 bases. The germline V gene has CDR1 MNHEY and CDR2 SVGAGI. The CDR3 sequence is 14 residues long. The source material was peripheral blood. The V gene is TRBV6-5, the J gene TRBJ1-1; TRBD1 matches 7 bases. The receptor's source is a woman in her 30s with active or convalescent COVID-19. Here the CDR3 reads CASSSITGATEAFF. CDR3 in DNA: TGTGCCAGCAGTTCCATAACAGGGGCGACTGAAGCTTTCTTT.